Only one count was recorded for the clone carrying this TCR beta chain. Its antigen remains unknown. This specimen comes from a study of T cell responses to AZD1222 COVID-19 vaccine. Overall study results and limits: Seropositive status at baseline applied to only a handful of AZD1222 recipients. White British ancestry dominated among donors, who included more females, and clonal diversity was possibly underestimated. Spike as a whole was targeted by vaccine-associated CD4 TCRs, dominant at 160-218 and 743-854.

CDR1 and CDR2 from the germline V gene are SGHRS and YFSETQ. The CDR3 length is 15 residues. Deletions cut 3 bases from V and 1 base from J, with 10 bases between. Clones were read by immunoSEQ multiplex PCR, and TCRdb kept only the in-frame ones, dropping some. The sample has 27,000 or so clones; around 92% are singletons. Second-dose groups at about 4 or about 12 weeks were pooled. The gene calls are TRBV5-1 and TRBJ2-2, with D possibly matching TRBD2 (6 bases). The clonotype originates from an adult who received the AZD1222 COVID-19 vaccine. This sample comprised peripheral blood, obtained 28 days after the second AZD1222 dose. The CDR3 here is CASSWVSGNTGELFF. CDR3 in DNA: TGCGCCAGCAGCTGGGTTAGCGGGAACACCGGGGAGCTGTTTTTT.